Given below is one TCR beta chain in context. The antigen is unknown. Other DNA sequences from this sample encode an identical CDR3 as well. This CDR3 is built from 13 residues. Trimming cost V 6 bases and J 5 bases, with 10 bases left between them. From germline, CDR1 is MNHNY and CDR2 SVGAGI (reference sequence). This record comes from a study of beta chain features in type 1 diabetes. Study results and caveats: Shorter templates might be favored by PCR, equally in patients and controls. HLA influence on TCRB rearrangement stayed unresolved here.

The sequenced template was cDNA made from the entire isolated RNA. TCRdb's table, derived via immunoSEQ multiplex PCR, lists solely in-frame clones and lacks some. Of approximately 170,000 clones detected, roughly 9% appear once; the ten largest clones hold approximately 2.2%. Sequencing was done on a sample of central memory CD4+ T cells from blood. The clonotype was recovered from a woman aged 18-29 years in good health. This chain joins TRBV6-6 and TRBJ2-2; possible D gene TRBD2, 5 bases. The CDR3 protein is CASSRGGTGELFF. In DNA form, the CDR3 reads TGTGCCAGCAGCCGAGGAGGAACCGGGGAGCTGTTTTTT.